This TCR beta chain was captured in a study of blood T cells in healthy people across ages (dated by TCRdb to the mid-2010s). Regarding the study in general: Template switching captured roughly one uniquely barcoded TCR beta cDNA molecule per two T cells in model experiments. The study measured age-related changes in TCR beta repertoire diversity using deep sequencing normalized with unique cDNA molecular identifiers. Four age groups were formed from the donors: young (average about 15 years), middle-aged (around 37), aged (over 55) and long-lived (approximately 80). To avoid experimental bias, donors of different ages were spread randomly across the sequencing lanes. Using the same blood draw, the study looked at two additional independent replicas of 1 million unique cDNA reads for two donors, one aged 18 to 30 and the other aged 80 or older.

Remarks on this clonotype: Its antigen has not been determined. Base quality data are lacking; no much larger clone is found one base away.

From the cysteine through the phenylalanine, the CDR3 covers 16 amino acids. The sequence is cut down to CDR3 DNA, 48 bases in frame from base 1. V gives up 5 bases and J gives up 0 bases, and the segment between their germline ends measures 14 bases. According to the germline V gene (reference sequence), CDR1 reads MNHNY and CDR2 reads SVGAGI. The investigation overall reported the following: As age increased, observed TCR beta diversity per million T cells dropped in a roughly linear way, and a significant reduction was already evident by age about 36. Estimates of total diversity based on one million sequenced T cells were regarded as lower bounds and as underestimates. Compared with the aged group, the long-lived group had more naive CD4+ T cells, fewer expanded clones and increased TCR diversity, suggesting age selection. The percentage of naive T cells measured by flow cytometry correlated strongly with observed TCR beta diversity. Bulk unsorted PBMC profiling prevented conclusive comparison of naive and antigen-experienced compartments. Because donor CMV infection status was unknown, age-related changes in expanded clonotypes were potentially confounded.

The donors were 40 or so Caucasian individuals from Russia, aged 6 to 90 years, who were systemically healthy. Around 10 milliliters of peripheral blood were drawn from each donor into EDTA-treated Vacutainer tubes. PBMCs were isolated by Ficoll-Paque density-gradient centrifugation, with at least 6.5 million obtained per sample. Total RNA was extracted from PBMCs with Trizol reagent, with at least 5.5 micrograms obtained per sample. For every donor, flow cytometry on a PBMC aliquot measured the percentage of naive CD45RAhigh/CD27high T cells. Library generation was performed with 5' RACE. Instrument on record: Illumina HiSeq 2500. The second PCR ran for roughly 6 to 11 cycles and used a J-beta primer mix along with a sample-barcoded 5' primer. A template-switch 5' adaptor carrying 12 random nucleotides introduced a unique molecular identifier onto each TCR beta cDNA molecule. Each sample yielded at least 3 million CDR3-containing paired-end reads. All of the RNA was converted into first-strand cDNA using the Mint cDNA synthesis kit, with a TRBC-specific oligonucleotide serving as the primer. Following uracil-DNA glycosylase treatment, a first 18-cycle PCR with universal primers M1SS and BC2_uni_R was performed on all cDNA. Turning to the authors' computational methods: For normalization, 1 million high-quality reads were randomly selected from each sample, with every read carrying a distinct molecular identifier. Reads sharing molecular identifiers were discarded rather than binned into consensus sequences. CDR3 identification, clonotype clustering and error correction used MiTCR with a Q25 quality threshold and the strictest error-elimination algorithm. Lower-bound total TCR beta diversity was estimated with a nonparametric unseen species model using Euler transformation. In-frame beta chains were kept once TCRdb had trimmed the public reads at Q25 with fastp and called clones with MiXCR. One record per CDR3 amino acid sequence lists the most common genes and DNA. The V and J calls follow TCRdb's processing rather than the paper's. In this sample the table shows some 710,000 distinct CDR3 sequences, approximately 21% of which occur a single time. The ten largest clones add up to less than 25% of the sample.

The TCR was taken from a man aged 70-80 years in good health. The rearranged segments are TRBV6-6 and TRBJ2-1; TRBD2 is possibly the D segment (5 matching bases). The sequenced sample consisted of blood. The nucleotides read TGTGCCAGCAGTCCACAGACTACTAGCTCCTACAATGAGCAGTTCTTC. This codes for CASSPQTTSSYNEQFF.